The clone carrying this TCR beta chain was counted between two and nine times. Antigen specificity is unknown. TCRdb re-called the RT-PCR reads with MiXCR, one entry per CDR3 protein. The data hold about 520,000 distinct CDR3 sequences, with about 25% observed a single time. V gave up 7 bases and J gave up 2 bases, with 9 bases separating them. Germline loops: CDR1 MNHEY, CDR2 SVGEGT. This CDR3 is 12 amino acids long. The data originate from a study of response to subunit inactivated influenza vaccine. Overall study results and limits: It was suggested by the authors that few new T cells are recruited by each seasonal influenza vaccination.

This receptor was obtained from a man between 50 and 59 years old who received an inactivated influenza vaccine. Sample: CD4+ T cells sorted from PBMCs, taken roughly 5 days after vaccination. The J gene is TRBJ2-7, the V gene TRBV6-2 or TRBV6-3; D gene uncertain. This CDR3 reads CASTSQAYEQYF. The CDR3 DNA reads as TGTGCCAGCACCTCGCAGGCCTACGAGCAGTACTTC.